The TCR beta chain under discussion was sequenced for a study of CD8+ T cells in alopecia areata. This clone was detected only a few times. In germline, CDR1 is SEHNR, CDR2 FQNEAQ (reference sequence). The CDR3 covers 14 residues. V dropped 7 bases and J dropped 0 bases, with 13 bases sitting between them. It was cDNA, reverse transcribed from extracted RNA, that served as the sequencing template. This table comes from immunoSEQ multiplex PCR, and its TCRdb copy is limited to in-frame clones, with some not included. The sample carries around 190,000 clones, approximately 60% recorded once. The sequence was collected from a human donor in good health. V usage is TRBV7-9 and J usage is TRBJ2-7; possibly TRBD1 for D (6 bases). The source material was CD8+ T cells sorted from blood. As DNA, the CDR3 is TGTGCCAGCACCGGACAGCTGAGCTCCTACGAGCAGTACTTC. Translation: CASTGQLSSYEQYF.